This T cell receptor beta chain was sequenced in a study of blood T cell repertoires in COVID-19. As handled by the study authors: Counts of nucleated cells, estimated from reference gene primer amplification, were obtained. The table came from immunoSEQ multiplex PCR; TCRdb's copy has only in-frame clones and leaves some out. V, J and clone size are those of that table, while D and trimming were read from the DNA. The sample holds about 220,000 clones, roughly 84% seen once. Germline V gives CDR1 SNHLY, CDR2 FYNNEI. With 6 bases clipped from V and 6 bases from J, the junction kept 3 bases outside the gene matches. There are 12 residues in the CDR3.

Material for sequencing was peripheral blood. The chain combines TRBV2 with TRBJ1-1; 8 bases are shared with TRBD1. This sequence was found in a woman of 80 years or more with acute or convalescent COVID-19. As DNA, the CDR3 is TGTGCCAGCAGGGACAGGGTTGCTGAAGCTTTCTTT. This encodes CASRDRVAEAFF.